The next 3 T cell receptor beta chains were all read from a single sample in a study of post-analysis software for immune sequencing data (dated by TCRdb to about 2015). What these receptors recognize is not known. Receptors were amplified or captured by PCR. The sequencer was an Illumina HiSeq 2500. To reduce PCR and sequencing biases, unique molecular identifiers were incorporated into the TCR beta cDNA libraries. The raw public reads went through TCRdb reprocessing: fastp at Q25, MiXCR clone calling, in-frame beta chains kept. Entries are consolidated by CDR3 protein sequence, retaining the most common genes and DNA. This sample lists hundreds of thousands of distinct CDR3 sequences; about 44% were detected once. The ten largest clones represent under 2% of the sample. The paper's findings and limits, for the study overall: Significantly higher frequencies in patients than in controls were found for five or six TRBV segments, including TRBV5-6, TRBV5-1 and TRBV20-1.

Sequencing input: blood. Source of these receptors: a girl aged 5-17 years with multiple sclerosis.

The V gene is TRBV4-2, the J gene TRBJ1-2; weak D call: TRBD1 (5 bases). The CDR3 is 12 amino acids. V was pared by 5 bases and J by 6 bases, with 10 bases between. From germline, CDR1 is LGHNA and CDR2 YNFKEQ. DNA of the CDR3: TGTGCCAGCAGCTCTATGACAGATGGCTACACCTTC. This encodes CASSSMTDGYTF.

This chain's CDR3 is CASSVGGLAAAGETQYF. Here the CDR3 DNA reads TGTGCCAGCAGCGTAGGAGGACTAGCCGCCGCGGGGGAGACCCAGTACTTC. The chain couples TRBV9 to TRBJ2-5; the match to TRBD2 covers 8 bases. The V and J ends lost 0 bases and 5 bases, in that order; junction bases with no gene match: 12. Germline CDR1 reads SGDLS; CDR2 reads YYNGEE. The CDR3 contains 17 residues.

This clonotype was detected ten times or more. The genes are TRBV5-4 and TRBJ2-3, with a tentative D call TRBD1 (6 bases). The CDR3 covers 14 residues. Per the germline V gene, CDR1 is SGHNT and CDR2 is YYREEE (reference sequence). Trimming stripped 5 bases from V and 3 bases from J, with 13 bases between. The CDR3 sequence: CASSPGQLTDTQYF. In DNA, the CDR3 is TGTGCCAGCAGTCCCGGACAGCTTACAGATACGCAGTATTTT. The full variable domain, in which reference TRBV5-4 and TRBJ2-3 provide the parts outside the CDR3, is ETGVTQSPTHLIKTRGQQVTLRCSSQSGHNTVSWYQQALGQGPQFIFQYYREEENGRGNFPPRFSGLQFPNYSSELNVNALELDDSALYLCASSPGQLTDTQYFGPGTRLTVL.